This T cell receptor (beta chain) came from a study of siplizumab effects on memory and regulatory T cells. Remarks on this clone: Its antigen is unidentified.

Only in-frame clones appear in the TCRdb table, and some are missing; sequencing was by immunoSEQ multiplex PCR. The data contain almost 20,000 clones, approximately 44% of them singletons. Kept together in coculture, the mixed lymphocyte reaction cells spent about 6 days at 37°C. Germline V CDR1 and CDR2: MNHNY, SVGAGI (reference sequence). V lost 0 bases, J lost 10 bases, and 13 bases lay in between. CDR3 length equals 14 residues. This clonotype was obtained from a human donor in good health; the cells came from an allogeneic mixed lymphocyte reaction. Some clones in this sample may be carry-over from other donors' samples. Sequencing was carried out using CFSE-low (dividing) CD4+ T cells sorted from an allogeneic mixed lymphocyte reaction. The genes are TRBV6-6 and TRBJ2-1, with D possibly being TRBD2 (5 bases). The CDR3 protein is CASSYSILVKEQFF. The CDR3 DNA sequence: TGTGCCAGCAGTTACTCCATACTAGTAAAGGAGCAGTTCTTC.